The 6 T cell receptor beta chains given below trace back to one sample, sequenced in a study of T cell responses to AZD1222 COVID-19 vaccine. Clones were sequenced by immunoSEQ multiplex PCR, and TCRdb holds only the in-frame ones, with some missing. The data show some 150,000 clones, roughly 90% seen once. This specimen was peripheral blood, taken 28 days after the second AZD1222 dose. The receptors here all came from an adult who received the AZD1222 COVID-19 vaccine.

The V gene is TRBV3-1 (or the pseudogene TRBV3-2), the J gene TRBJ2-3; 9 nucleotides match TRBD2. This CDR3 has 14 residues. Germline V gene lookup returns CDR1 LGHDT and CDR2 YNNKEL (reference sequence). The V and J ends lost 8 bases and 4 bases, in that order; junction bases with no gene match: 7. The CDR3 nucleotides read TGTGCCAGCCGAAAGCGGGAGGTAGCAGATACGCAGTATTTT. Translation: CASRKREVADTQYF.

The chain has TRBV14 and TRBJ2-7; tentative D call: TRBD1 (5 bases). Germline CDR1 is SGHDN and CDR2 is FVKESK. The CDR3 sequence is 13 residues long. The ends were cut back, 4 bases at V and 7 bases at J, with 14 bases in the middle. The CDR3 DNA follows: TGTGCCAGCAGCCCCCTTAGAAGGGGTGAGCAGTACTTC. Translation: CASSPLRRGEQYF. Combining the CDR3 with reference TRBV14 and TRBJ2-7 gives the whole variable domain EAGVTQFPSHSVIEKGQTVTLRCDPISGHDNLYWYRRVMGKEIKFLLHFVKESKQDESGMPNNRFLAERTGGTYSTLKVQPAELEDSGVYFCASSPLRRGEQYFGPGTRLTVT.

The chain couples TRBV7-6 to TRBJ2-7, with 9 nucleotides matching TRBD2. J lost 7 bases, V lost 2 bases, and 6 bases had no gene match. The V gene's germline CDR1 is SGHVS and CDR2 FNYEAQ. The CDR3 consists of 14 residues. The CDR3 protein is CASSLTTLAGEQYF. The CDR3 DNA reads as TGTGCCAGCAGCTTAACAACACTAGCGGGTGAGCAGTACTTC.

This clone was observed once. The chain employs TRBV15 and TRBJ1-1, with TRBD1 matching 7 bases. The length of the CDR3 is 15 residues. V shed 3 bases, J shed 3 bases, and the junction held 7 bases outside the gene matches. The germline V gene has CDR1 LNHNV and CDR2 YYDKDF (reference sequence). Here the CDR3 DNA reads TGTGCCACCAGCAGCTACAGGGACAGTTACACTGAAGCTTTCTTT. It codes for CATSSYRDSYTEAFF.

The V gene is TRBV5-1, the J gene TRBJ1-2; 9 bases line up with TRBD1. From germline, CDR1 is SGHRS and CDR2 YFSETQ. This CDR3 has 15 residues. J gave up 5 bases and V 0 bases, and 5 bases lay outside the gene matches. As DNA, the CDR3 is TGCGCCAGCAGCTTGGAGGGACAGGGTCCTTATGGCTACACCTTC. Amino acid sequence: CASSLEGQGPYGYTF.

This sequence joins TRBV6-2 or TRBV6-3 and TRBJ1-2, with TRBD1 matching 9 bases. Germline assignment: CDR1 MNHEY and CDR2 SVGEGT. The CDR3 is made up of 17 amino acids. V gave up 0 bases and J gave up 8 bases; unmatched junction bases: 13. DNA of the CDR3: TGTGCCAGCAGTTACTCGGCAGGGACAGGGATAAGTGGCGGCTACACCTTC. Its translation: CASSYSAGTGISGGYTF.